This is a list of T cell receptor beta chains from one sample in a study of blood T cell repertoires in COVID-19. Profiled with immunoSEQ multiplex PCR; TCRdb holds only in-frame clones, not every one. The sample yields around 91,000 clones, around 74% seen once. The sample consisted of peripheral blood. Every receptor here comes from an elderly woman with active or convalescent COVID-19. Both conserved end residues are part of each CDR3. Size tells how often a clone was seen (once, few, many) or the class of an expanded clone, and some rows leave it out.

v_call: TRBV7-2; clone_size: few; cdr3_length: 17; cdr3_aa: CASSLRTGGFETEKLFF
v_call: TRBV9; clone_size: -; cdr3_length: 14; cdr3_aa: CASSVEMANTEAFF
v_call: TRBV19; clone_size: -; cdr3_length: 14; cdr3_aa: CASSIPGPNPEAFF
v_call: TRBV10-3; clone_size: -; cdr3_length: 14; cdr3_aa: CAIRSGVSSYEQYF
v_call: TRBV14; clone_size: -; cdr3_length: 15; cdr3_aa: CASSQRGRTNEKLFF
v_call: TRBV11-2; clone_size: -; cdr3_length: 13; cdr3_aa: CASSRQGYTEAFF
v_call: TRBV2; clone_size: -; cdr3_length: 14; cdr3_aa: CASSDQGLTYEQYF
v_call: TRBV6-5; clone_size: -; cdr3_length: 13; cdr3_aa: CASSSSMNTEAFF
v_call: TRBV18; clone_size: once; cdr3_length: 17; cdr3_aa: CASSLLSAGVSNNEQFF
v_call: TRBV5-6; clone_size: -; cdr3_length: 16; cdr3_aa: CASSIRQPGWDTEAFF
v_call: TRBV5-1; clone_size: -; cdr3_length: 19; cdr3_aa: CASSLGLSIGGRQTGEQYF
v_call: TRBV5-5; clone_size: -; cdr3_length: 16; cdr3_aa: CASSGDGLTATYEQYF
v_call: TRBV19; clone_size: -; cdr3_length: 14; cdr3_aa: CASRTEPSTDTQYF
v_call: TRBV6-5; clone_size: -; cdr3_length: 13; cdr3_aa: CASAKRGFYGYTF
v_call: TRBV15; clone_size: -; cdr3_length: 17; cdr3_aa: CATSRWPPGWSASEQFF
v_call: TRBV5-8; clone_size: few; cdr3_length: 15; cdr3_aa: CASSSRGSGANVLTF
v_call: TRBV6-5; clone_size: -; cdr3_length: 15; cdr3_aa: CASSYSLAGGYEQYF
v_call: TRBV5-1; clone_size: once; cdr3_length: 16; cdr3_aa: CASSLARNFWDTEQFF
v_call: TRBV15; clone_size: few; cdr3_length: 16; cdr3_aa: CATSNSGRSVGETQYF
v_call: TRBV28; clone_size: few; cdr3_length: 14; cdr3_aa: CASSSGTGNYGYTF
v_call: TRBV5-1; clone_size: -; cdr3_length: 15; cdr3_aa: CASSLESGGLNEQFF
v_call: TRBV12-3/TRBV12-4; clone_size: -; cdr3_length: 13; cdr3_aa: CASSLEGYNEQFF
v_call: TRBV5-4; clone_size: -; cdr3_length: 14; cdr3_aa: CASSLTGGLYEQYF
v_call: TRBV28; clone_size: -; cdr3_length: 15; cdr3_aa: CASSLFPGSGNTIYF
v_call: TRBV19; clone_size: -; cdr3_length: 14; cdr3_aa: CATTESSSGNTIYF
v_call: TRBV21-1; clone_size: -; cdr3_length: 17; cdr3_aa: CASSKPGLAGSTDTQYF
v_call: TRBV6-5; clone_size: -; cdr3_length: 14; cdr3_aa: CAIHEGGTGNTIYF
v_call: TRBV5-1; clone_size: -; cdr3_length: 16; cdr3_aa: CASSLGLAGSTDTQYF
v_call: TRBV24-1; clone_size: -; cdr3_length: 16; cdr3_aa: CATRDRVYSGANVLTF
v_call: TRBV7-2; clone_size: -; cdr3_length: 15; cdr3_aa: CASSPQTGYNEKLFF
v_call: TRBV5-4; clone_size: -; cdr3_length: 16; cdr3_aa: CASSLGAQGAGTEAFF
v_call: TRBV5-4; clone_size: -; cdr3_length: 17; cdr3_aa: CASSPPGLAGSTGELFF
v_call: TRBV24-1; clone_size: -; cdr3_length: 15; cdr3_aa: CATSRGRDVADTQYF